This is a list of T cell receptor beta chains from one sample in a study of blood T cell repertoires in COVID-19. Repertoires were generated with immunoSEQ multiplex PCR, while TCRdb's copy carries only in-frame clones and drops some. The data hold about 85,000 clones, with 80% to 90% observed a single time. Sequencing was done on a sample of peripheral blood. These receptors all stem from a woman at least 80 years old with acute or convalescent COVID-19. Both conserved end residues are part of each CDR3. The D gene is left open where the match is weak. For some rows the clone size is stated as once, few or many, or as a class when expanded; others skip it.

size: -; J: TRBJ2-7; V: TRBV15; D: -; CDR3: CATSTGTGYYEQYF; DNA: TGTGCCACCAGTACCGGGACTGGATACTACGAGCAGTACTTC
size: once; J: TRBJ2-1; V: TRBV11-2; D: -; CDR3: CASSLSFRNNEQFF; DNA: TGTGCCAGCAGCTTATCTTTTAGAAACAATGAGCAGTTCTTC
size: -; J: TRBJ2-7; V: TRBV25-1; D: TRBD1; CDR3: CASSLPGQGGEQYF; DNA: TGTGCCAGCAGTCTTCCGGGACAGGGAGGCGAGCAGTACTTC
size: -; J: TRBJ2-5; V: TRBV18; D: -; CDR3: CASSPTARGQETQYF; DNA: TGTGCCAGCTCACCAACGGCCCGCGGCCAAGAGACCCAGTACTTC
size: -; J: TRBJ1-5; V: TRBV19; D: -; CDR3: CASTPSVGGGQPQHF; DNA: TGTGCCAGTACCCCCTCGGTCGGGGGAGGACAGCCCCAGCATTTT
size: -; J: TRBJ1-2; V: TRBV9; D: TRBD1; CDR3: CASSLEEQGASYGYTF; DNA: TGTGCCAGCAGCCTAGAGGAACAGGGGGCGTCCTATGGCTACACCTTC
size: once; J: TRBJ2-7; V: TRBV27; D: TRBD1; CDR3: CASSPRTGHSYEQYF; DNA: TGTGCCAGCAGTCCTCGGACAGGGCACTCCTACGAGCAGTACTTC
size: -; J: TRBJ1-1; V: TRBV9; D: -; CDR3: CASNTGRNTEAFF; DNA: TGTGCCAGCAACACAGGGAGAAACACTGAAGCTTTCTTT
size: -; J: TRBJ2-1; V: TRBV9; D: TRBD2; CDR3: CASSLAGFGDEQFF; DNA: TGTGCCAGCAGCTTAGCGGGGTTTGGGGATGAGCAGTTCTTC
size: -; J: TRBJ1-2; V: TRBV5-8; D: -; CDR3: CASSLDGRSLFGYTF; DNA: TGTGCCAGCAGCTTGGATGGCAGATCCCTTTTTGGCTACACCTTC
size: -; J: TRBJ2-7; V: TRBV5-1; D: TRBD1; CDR3: CASSSASHGTGGLEQYF; DNA: TGCGCCAGCAGCTCGGCCTCCCATGGGACAGGGGGCCTCGAGCAGTACTTC
size: -; J: TRBJ2-3; V: TRBV18; D: TRBD2; CDR3: CASSPVRGSGADTQYF; DNA: TGTGCCAGCTCACCAGTTCGCGGGAGTGGGGCAGATACGCAGTATTTT
size: -; J: TRBJ2-1; V: TRBV9; D: -; CDR3: CASSFTGINEQFF; DNA: TGTGCCAGCAGCTTCACAGGGATAAATGAGCAGTTCTTC
size: -; J: TRBJ1-1; V: TRBV11-3; D: -; CDR3: CASSLRANTEAFF; DNA: TGTGCCAGCAGCCTGAGGGCGAACACTGAAGCTTTCTTT
size: -; J: TRBJ2-6; V: TRBV28; D: TRBD1; CDR3: CASMGQGAGANVLTF; DNA: TGTGCCAGCATGGGACAGGGGGCAGGGGCCAACGTCCTGACTTTC
size: -; J: TRBJ2-7; V: TRBV3-1/TRBV3-2; D: -; CDR3: CASSPSAMAYEQYF; DNA: TGTGCCAGCAGCCCGAGTGCAATGGCCTACGAGCAGTACTTC
size: few; J: TRBJ1-6; V: TRBV30; D: -; CDR3: CAWIQQSSYNSPLHF; DNA: TGTGCCTGGATCCAACAGAGCTCCTATAATTCACCCCTCCACTTT
size: -; J: TRBJ1-2; V: TRBV7-2; D: TRBD1; CDR3: CASSRDRVKGYTF; DNA: TGTGCCAGCAGCCGGGACAGGGTTAAAGGCTACACCTTC
size: -; J: TRBJ2-3; V: TRBV7-2; D: TRBD1; CDR3: CASRRGTGASTDTQYF; DNA: TGTGCCAGCAGACGTGGGACAGGGGCTAGCACAGATACGCAGTATTTT
size: once; J: TRBJ2-3; V: TRBV10-1; D: -; CDR3: CASSELTRDSGIDTQYF; DNA: TGCGCCAGCAGTGAGCTCACTAGGGACTCAGGGATAGATACGCAGTATTTT
size: once; J: TRBJ2-2; V: TRBV7-2; D: -; CDR3: CASSERTDNTGELFF; DNA: TGTGCCAGCAGCGAGAGGACAGATAACACCGGGGAGCTGTTTTTT
size: -; J: TRBJ1-1; V: TRBV3-1/TRBV3-2; D: -; CDR3: CASSQGHFTRVNTEAFF; DNA: TGTGCCAGCAGCCAAGGGCACTTCACCCGGGTGAACACTGAAGCTTTCTTT
size: -; J: TRBJ2-5; V: TRBV11-2; D: -; CDR3: CASSLERGGGQYF; DNA: TGTGCCAGCAGCTTAGAAAGGGGGGGCGGTCAGTACTTC
size: -; J: TRBJ2-2; V: TRBV18; D: -; CDR3: CASSPPSRGGELFF; DNA: TGTGCCAGCTCACCACCGTCCCGGGGCGGGGAGCTGTTTTTT
size: -; J: TRBJ2-5; V: TRBV11-2; D: TRBD2; CDR3: CASSFSSPLAGVETQYF; DNA: TGTGCCAGCAGCTTTTCTTCTCCACTAGCGGGAGTAGAGACCCAGTACTTC
size: few; J: TRBJ1-3; V: TRBV7-8; D: -; CDR3: CASSLTSSGNTIYF; DNA: TGTGCCAGCAGCTTAACGAGCTCTGGAAACACCATATATTTT
size: -; J: TRBJ1-1; V: TRBV3-1/TRBV3-2; D: -; CDR3: CASSPNRGATEAFF; DNA: TGTGCCAGCAGCCCAAATCGGGGGGCAACTGAAGCTTTCTTT
size: few; J: TRBJ2-7; V: TRBV3-1/TRBV3-2; D: -; CDR3: CASSRGVLGYEQYF; DNA: TGTGCCAGCAGCCGCGGGGTCCTTGGATACGAGCAGTACTTC
size: -; J: TRBJ1-2; V: TRBV19; D: -; CDR3: CASSITLIEDGYTF; DNA: TGTGCCAGTAGTATTACCCTCATCGAGGATGGCTACACCTTC
size: -; J: TRBJ2-7; V: TRBV5-6; D: -; CDR3: CASSQNDRTMDYEQYF; DNA: TGTGCCAGCAGCCAAAACGACAGGACCATGGACTACGAGCAGTACTTC
size: few; J: TRBJ1-3; V: TRBV6-1; D: -; CDR3: CASSERLWLAIYF; DNA: TGTGCCAGCAGTGAAAGACTTTGGCTAGCCATATATTTT
size: -; J: TRBJ2-1; V: TRBV12-5; D: -; CDR3: CASGSGVTYNEQFF; DNA: TGTGCTAGTGGTTCAGGGGTTACCTACAATGAGCAGTTCTTC
size: -; J: TRBJ2-5; V: TRBV5-4; D: TRBD2; CDR3: CASSLAQRGAEETQYF; DNA: TGTGCCAGCAGCTTGGCGCAGCGGGGGGCGGAAGAGACCCAGTACTTC
size: -; J: TRBJ2-3; V: TRBV9; D: -; CDR3: CASSPRGGSGTDTQYF; DNA: TGTGCCAGCAGCCCCAGGGGCGGGAGCGGGACAGATACGCAGTATTTT
size: few; J: TRBJ1-3; V: TRBV5-5; D: -; CDR3: CASSFGYSGNTIYF; DNA: TGTGCCAGCAGCTTCGGTTACTCTGGAAACACCATATATTTT
size: -; J: TRBJ1-4; V: TRBV30; D: -; CDR3: CAWSVHVSRNEKLFF; DNA: TGTGCCTGGAGTGTACACGTCTCGAGGAATGAAAAACTGTTTTTT
size: -; J: TRBJ2-1; V: TRBV24-1; D: TRBD2; CDR3: CATSASGSYNEQFF; DNA: TGTGCCACCAGTGCCAGCGGGAGCTACAATGAGCAGTTCTTC
size: -; J: TRBJ2-1; V: TRBV21-1; D: -; CDR3: CASSKGRTDYSYNEQFF; DNA: TGTGCCAGCAGCAAAGGTCGGACAGACTACTCCTACAATGAGCAGTTCTTC